These 3 T cell receptor beta chains were sequenced from one sample in a study of cytomegalovirus exposure and HLA in healthy donors (dated 2017 in TCRdb). Library construction relied on the immunoSEQ multiplex PCR assay. For the multiplex PCR, a mixture combining 60 forward primers for TCR Vbeta segments and 13 reverse primers for TCR Jbeta segments was used. The table comes from immuneACCESS by way of TCRdb, which keeps in-frame sequences with V and J called. Part of the clones is missing from these tables; in studies checked, under half for an unresolved V gene and the rest for unknown reasons. This sample's table contains about 67,000 clones. In total, the top ten clones hold 4.5% to 5% of the sample. What was sequenced was PBMCs. All receptors derive from a woman aged 40 to 50 in good health and CMV-seropositive.

The J gene is TRBJ2-5, the V gene TRBV27; a weak D match, TRBD1 (6 bases). This CDR3 comprises 19 residues. Germline loops: CDR1 MNHEY, CDR2 SMNVEV (reference sequence). The germline V and J ends were trimmed by 6 bases and 5 bases, with 31 bases remaining between them. DNA of the CDR3: TGTGCCAGCAGCCCTACTTACCTTATTGGGCAACAGGGAAAGGAGACCCAGTACTTC. This gives the protein CASSPTYLIGQQGKETQYF.

This CDR3 reads CASSRTGQGSGANVLTF. CDR3 in DNA: TGCGCCAGTTCCCGAACCGGACAGGGATCTGGGGCCAACGTCCTGACTTTC. The chain uses TRBV5-1 and TRBJ2-6; 8 bases are shared with TRBD1. The CDR3 length is 17 residues. V trimming: 8 bases; J trimming: 1 base; junction bases outside the gene matches: 11. Germline lookup yields CDR1 SGHRS and CDR2 YFSETQ.

The rearrangement uses TRBV2 and TRBJ2-2, with unresolved D. Germline V gives CDR1 SNHLY, CDR2 FYNNEI. This CDR3 is built from 11 residues. V dropped 8 bases and J dropped 6 bases, with 7 bases sitting between them. CDR3 coding DNA: TGTGCCAGCCGTGCCGCCGGGGAGCTGTTTTTT. Its protein product is CASRAAGELFF.